Given below is one T cell receptor (beta chain) in context. As yet, its antigen is unknown. PCR was performed a second time for 7 to 11 cycles using a sample-barcoded 5' primer and a J-beta primer mix. Every cDNA molecule carried a tag from a template-switch adaptor bearing 12 random nucleotides. From the 5' RACE reads, TCRdb called clonotypes with MiXCR, one entry per CDR3 protein. Counted here are about 1.6 million distinct CDR3 sequences, approximately 32% occurring once; the ten biggest clones make up about 10%. V lost 0 bases, J lost 2 bases, and 14 bases lay in between. Germline CDR1 reads SGHRS; CDR2 reads YFSETQ. The CDR3 has 16 residues. This entry comes from a study of blood T cells in healthy people across ages. General study findings and limits: Naive CD4+ cells and diversity were both higher in long-lived donors than in aged donors. Per million T cells, the diversity of TCR beta decreased roughly linearly as age advanced. Unknown CMV status may confound age-related changes in expanded clones.

The sequence came from a woman in her 30s in good health. The rearrangement links TRBV5-1 to TRBJ1-2, with D perhaps TRBD1 (5 bases). Sequencing used blood. The CDR3 reads CASSLGGVGDNYGYTF. The CDR3 coding sequence is TGCGCCAGCAGCTTGGGAGGGGTCGGCGACAACTATGGCTACACCTTC. The variable domain in full, with the rest retrieved from reference TRBV5-1 and TRBJ1-2, is KAGVTQTPRYLIKTRGQQVTLSCSPISGHRSVSWYQQTPGQGLQFLFEYFSETQRNKGNFPGRFSGRQFSNSRSEMNVSTLELGDSALYLCASSLGGVGDNYGYTFGSGTRLTVV.